The 20 T cell receptor beta chains given below trace back to one sample, sequenced in a study of T cell repertoires in cytomegalovirus infection. MiXCR was run by TCRdb on the reads, yielding one entry per CDR3 protein. The sample carries 350,000 to 400,000 distinct CDR3 sequences, about 35% recorded once. Their antigens remain unidentified. The source was cultured PBMCs, collected from culture after CMV antigen stimulation. These receptor sequences come from a human donor in good health (CMV status not recorded). Some clones in this sample may be carry-over from other donors' samples.

The chain recombines TRBV19 with TRBJ1-1, with D possibly being TRBD1 (5 bases). There are 13 residues in the CDR3. Per germline, CDR1 LNHDA and CDR2 SQIVND (reference sequence). Trimming shortened V by 10 bases and J by 1 base, and 13 bases separated the two germline ends. The CDR3: CATPGRENTEAFF. For the CDR3, the DNA is TGTGCCACTCCGGGACGGGAGAACACTGAAGCTTTCTTT.

V usage is TRBV4-1 and J usage is TRBJ1-1; D is possibly TRBD1 (5 bases). Germline-derived CDR1 and CDR2 are MGHRA and YSYEKL. V was pared by 4 bases and J by 3 bases, with 9 bases between. The CDR3 covers 13 residues. The CDR3 protein is CASSRGSYTEAFF. CDR3 nucleotides: TGCGCCAGCAGCCGGGGGTCGTACACTGAAGCTTTCTTT.

The chain links TRBV4-1 to TRBJ2-1; tentatively, D is TRBD1 or TRBD2 (6 bases each). Germline CDR1 is MGHRA and CDR2 is YSYEKL. The CDR3 is 14 amino acids. Deletions cut 0 bases from V and 9 bases from J, with 12 bases between. The CDR3 nucleotides are TGCGCCAGCAGCCAAGATCTAGGGGGAGGTGAGCAGTTCTTC. Its translation: CASSQDLGGGEQFF.

The table lists this clonotype with a count of one. The chain joins TRBV7-6 to TRBJ2-4; no definite D call. This CDR3 region has 14 residues. CDR1 and CDR2 (germline): SGHVS, FNYEAQ. The V and J ends lost 5 bases and 1 base respectively, with 9 bases between them. The CDR3 bases are TGTGCCAGCAGCACTCAGGTGGCCAAAAACATTCAGTACTTC. The encoded protein is CASSTQVAKNIQYF.

The chain has TRBV19 and TRBJ1-5, with 7 bases identical to TRBD1. CDR3 size: 17 residues. The trim removed 5 bases at V and 0 bases at J, leaving 10 bases unmatched. Germline loops: CDR1 LNHDA, CDR2 SQIVND (reference sequence). The CDR3 loop is CASSPRDSPYSNQPQHF. CDR3 sequence (DNA): TGTGCCAGTAGTCCCCGGGACAGCCCATATAGCAATCAGCCCCAGCATTTT.

The V call is TRBV20-1, the J call TRBJ2-3; 12 bases line up with TRBD2. The V and J ends lost 5 bases and 2 bases, in that order; junction bases with no gene match: 8. This CDR3 spans 16 amino acids. The germline gives CDR1 DFQATT, CDR2 SNEGSKA (reference sequence). The CDR3 protein is CSAGLAGSQITDTQYF. CDR3 in DNA: TGCAGTGCTGGACTAGCGGGAAGCCAAATCACAGATACGCAGTATTTT.

The chain employs TRBV12-3 or TRBV12-4 and TRBJ1-2; maybe TRBD1 (6 bases). The CDR3 has 12 residues. Deletions cut 3 bases from V and 7 bases from J, with 9 bases between. The CDR3 DNA is TGTGCCAGCAGTTTGTCAGGGGCTGGCTACACCTTC. Translating gives CASSLSGAGYTF.

The chain links TRBV7-2 to TRBJ2-5, with 9 positions matching TRBD1. The CDR3 has 16 residues. In germline, CDR1 is SGHTA, CDR2 FQGNSA. V lost 4 bases to trimming and J lost 5 bases; unmatched junction nucleotides: 11. CDR3 in DNA: TGTGCCAGCAGCTCAAAAGGGGGGACAGGGCAGGAGACCCAGTACTTC. This sequence encodes CASSSKGGTGQETQYF.

The CDR3, as DNA: TGTGCCAGCAGCCCAACCGCAGGGACGCACGGGGAGCTGTTTTTT. Translation: CASSPTAGTHGELFF. This rearrangement joins TRBV7-3 to TRBJ2-2, with D possibly called TRBD1 or TRBD2 (5 bases each). Germline lookup yields CDR1 SGHTA and CDR2 FQGTGA. The CDR3 length is 15 residues. V lost 5 bases, J lost 7 bases, and 17 bases lay in between.

This clonotype appeared many times. This chain connects TRBV7-2 to TRBJ1-6; D possibly corresponds to TRBD1 (6 bases). The germline CDR1 and CDR2 sequences are SGHTA and FQGNSA. The CDR3 is made up of 16 amino acids. V lost 6 bases and J 4 bases, leaving 16 bases between the germline ends. In DNA form, the CDR3 reads TGTGCCAGCAGTCAAAACGGCCAGGGGTATAATTCACCCCTCCACTTT. Translating gives CASSQNGQGYNSPLHF.

This clonotype has just a few counts. V and J are TRBV11-2 and TRBJ2-7; 8 bases line up with TRBD2. Germline V gives CDR1 SGHAT, CDR2 FQNNGV. J gave up 2 bases and V 5 bases, and 8 bases lay outside the gene matches. The CDR3 loop spans 15 amino acids. The CDR3 spells CASSMSGGGTYEQYV. In DNA form, the CDR3 reads TGTGCCAGCAGCATGTCGGGAGGGGGAACCTACGAGCAGTACGTC.

This sequence joins TRBV20-1 and TRBJ2-1; 7 positions match TRBD2. CDR1 DFQATT and CDR2 SNEGSKA come from the germline V gene (reference sequence). This CDR3 has 13 amino acids. V lost 4 bases, J lost 0 bases, and 0 bases stayed unmatched. The CDR3 protein is CSATSGSYNEQFF. The CDR3 DNA reads as TGCAGTGCTACTAGCGGCTCCTACAATGAGCAGTTCTTC.

This clonotype has at least ten counts. The chain employs TRBV7-6 and TRBJ2-1; no clear D gene. Trimming pared 5 bases from V and 1 base from J, leaving 18 bases between. CDR3 length: 17 amino acids. Per the germline V gene, CDR1 is SGHVS and CDR2 is FNYEAQ. This CDR3 reads CASSLNPPAISYNEQFF. The CDR3 DNA follows: TGTGCCAGCAGCCTCAACCCCCCAGCCATATCCTACAATGAGCAGTTCTTC.

J is TRBJ1-5 and V is TRBV12-3 or TRBV12-4, with 11 bases lining up with TRBD1. J gave up 4 bases and V 5 bases, and 10 bases lay outside the gene matches. The CDR3 runs to 17 residues. CDR3 DNA: TGTGCCAGCAGTCCTCGGACAGGGGGCGTAGGAAATCAGCCCCAGCATTTT. Translation gives CASSPRTGGVGNQPQHF.

This clonotype was observed a handful of times. This chain connects TRBV29-1 to TRBJ1-4; the D gene is possibly TRBD1 (5 bases). Germline lookup yields CDR1 SQVTM and CDR2 ANQGSEA. V was trimmed by 7 bases and J by 8 bases, leaving 14 bases between them. CDR3 length: 12 amino acids. The CDR3 loop reads CSARTGGEKLFF. As DNA, the CDR3 is TGCAGCGCTCGAACCGGGGGAGAAAAACTGTTTTTT.

V is TRBV2 and J is TRBJ1-5; D is unclear. V was trimmed by 4 bases and J by 5 bases, leaving 9 bases between them. The CDR3 has 13 residues. Germline V CDR1 and CDR2: SNHLY, FYNNEI. CDR3 sequence reads: CASSGVDYQPQHF. In nucleotides, the CDR3 is TGTGCCAGCAGTGGGGTGGACTATCAGCCCCAGCATTTT.

The chain couples TRBV5-6 to TRBJ1-2, with TRBD1 identical over 9 bases. The germline V gene encodes CDR1 SGHDT and CDR2 YYEEEE. This CDR3 contains 18 residues. V gave up 0 bases and J gave up 0 bases; unmatched junction bases: 9. CDR3 region: CASSLVGTGSRANYGYTF. The DNA for the CDR3 is TGTGCCAGCAGCTTGGTCGGGACAGGGAGTAGAGCTAACTATGGCTACACCTTC.

The chain combines TRBV6-2 or TRBV6-3 with TRBJ1-1, with TRBD1 as a possible D gene (5 bases). Germline lookup yields CDR1 MNHEY and CDR2 SVGEGT. The CDR3 loop spans 13 amino acids. V was pared by 8 bases and J by 0 bases, with 10 bases between. This CDR3 is CASAGHMNTEAFF. DNA of the CDR3: TGTGCCAGCGCCGGACACATGAACACTGAAGCTTTCTTT.

V is TRBV6-2 or TRBV6-3 and J is TRBJ2-3; no clear D gene. Germline loops: CDR1 MNHEY, CDR2 SVGEGT. The length of the CDR3 is 14 residues. Trimming took 6 bases from V and 6 from J, leaving 16 bases between them. CDR3 amino acids: CASRPPGQLDTQYF. In nucleotides, the CDR3 is TGTGCCAGCAGACCTCCGGGCCAACTGGATACGCAGTATTTT.

In this sample, this clonotype turned up many times. The V gene is TRBV7-2, the J gene TRBJ1-4; perhaps TRBD1 as D (6 bases). Looked up from germline, CDR1 is SGHTA and CDR2 is FQGNSA. CDR3 length equals 15 residues. V was pared by 5 bases and J by 2 bases, with 12 bases between. This chain's CDR3 is CASSDWRGTNEKLFF. CDR3 nucleotides: TGTGCCAGCAGCGACTGGAGGGGGACTAATGAAAAACTGTTTTTT.